The rows below give T cell receptor beta chains drawn from one sample of a study of OX40 agonist ivuxolimab in advanced cancers. The data were produced by immunoSEQ multiplex PCR, yet TCRdb's version contains in-frame clones alone and is incomplete. The table records about 98,000 clones, 90% to 95% of them present only once. The sample was CD4+ or CD8+ T cells sorted from blood, taken in a trial of the OX40 agonist ivuxolimab. Receptor source: an adult with an advanced solid tumor such as melanoma, head and neck, liver or kidney cancer. Both conserved end residues are part of each CDR3. Each record gives: V gene, clone size, D gene, J gene, CDR3 protein, CDR3 DNA. D genes are given only for firm matches. Part of the rows lack a size; the others show once, few, many or a class for expanded clones.

TRBV5-1	once	-	TRBJ2-5	CASSLDGETQYF	TGCGCCAGCAGCTTGGACGGTGAGACCCAGTACTTC
TRBV6-1	-	TRBD2	TRBJ2-1	CASRALAAYNEQFF	TGTGCCAGCAGGGCACTAGCGGCCTACAATGAGCAGTTCTTC
TRBV30	-	-	TRBJ1-2	CAWSVPDSNYGYTF	TGTGCCTGGAGTGTCCCGGACAGTAACTATGGCTACACCTTC
TRBV28	-	-	TRBJ1-5	CASSLPENSGYQPQHF	TGTGCCAGCAGCTTACCGGAAAACTCGGGATACCAGCCCCAGCATTTT
TRBV7-2	-	-	TRBJ2-3	CASSPNTDTQYF	TGTGCCAGCAGCCCTAACACAGATACGCAGTATTTT
TRBV13	-	TRBD2	TRBJ2-1	CASTLLAGGRNEQFF	TGTGCCAGCACCCTACTAGCGGGAGGGAGGAATGAGCAGTTCTTC
TRBV6-6	-	-	TRBJ2-1	CASNPTPDLYNEQFF	TGTGCCAGCAATCCGACCCCCGACCTCTACAATGAGCAGTTCTTC
TRBV28	-	-	TRBJ2-5	CASSGANSQETQYF	TGTGCCAGCAGTGGAGCGAACAGTCAAGAGACCCAGTACTTC
TRBV4-3	-	TRBD2	TRBJ2-3	CASSQERGLAGGPTDTQYF	TGCGCCAGCAGCCAAGAAAGAGGACTAGCGGGGGGCCCCACAGATACGCAGTATTTT
TRBV11-3	-	TRBD1	TRBJ2-6	CASSDRGRSGANVLTF	TGTGCCAGCAGCGACAGGGGAAGGTCTGGGGCCAACGTCCTGACTTTC
TRBV28	-	TRBD2	TRBJ2-1	CASSLGLAGTHEQFF	TGTGCCAGCAGCCTCGGACTAGCGGGAACCCATGAGCAGTTCTTC
TRBV6-6	once	-	TRBJ1-5	CASSTVYQPQHF	TGTGCCAGCAGCACTGTCTATCAGCCCCAGCATTTT
TRBV7-3	-	TRBD1	TRBJ1-2	CASSRGQAYGYTF	TGTGCCAGCAGCCGCGGACAGGCCTATGGCTACACCTTC
TRBV9	-	-	TRBJ1-2	CASSAHDSNYGYTF	TGTGCCAGCAGCGCCCACGACAGTAACTATGGCTACACCTTC
TRBV5-1	-	TRBD1	TRBJ1-1	CASSVRDRGTEAFF	TGCGCCAGCAGCGTCCGGGACAGGGGTACTGAAGCTTTCTTT
TRBV6-6	once	-	TRBJ1-5	CASSYVQGDQPQHF	TGTGCCAGCAGTTACGTGCAGGGTGATCAGCCCCAGCATTTT
TRBV27	-	TRBD1	TRBJ1-5	CASSPMRDRLTAQPQHF	TGTGCCAGCAGTCCAATGAGGGACAGACTCACCGCCCAGCCCCAGCATTTT
TRBV11-2	-	-	TRBJ1-2	CASSQVVTDRYGYTF	TGTGCCAGCAGCCAAGTCGTAACAGATCGATATGGCTACACCTTC
TRBV4-2	-	-	TRBJ1-3	CASSNRQVSSPTIYF	TGTGCCAGCAGCAATCGACAGGTTTCGAGTCCGACCATATATTTT
TRBV9	-	-	TRBJ1-4	CASSVDPEYEKLFF	TGTGCCAGCAGCGTAGACCCCGAGTATGAAAAACTGTTTTTT
TRBV14	once	-	TRBJ2-7	CASSPQGFSSYEQYF	TGTGCCAGCAGCCCGCAGGGCTTCAGCTCCTACGAGCAGTACTTC
TRBV30	-	-	TRBJ1-2	CAWSFDRPRGYTF	TGTGCCTGGAGTTTTGACAGGCCCCGTGGCTACACCTTC
TRBV5-1	-	-	TRBJ2-1	CASTNRRGHGNNEQFF	TGCGCCAGCACTAACCGTCGGGGCCATGGGAACAATGAGCAGTTCTTC
TRBV5-1	-	-	TRBJ2-6	CASSLGSAGANVLTF	TGCGCCAGCAGCTTGGGAAGTGCTGGGGCCAACGTCCTGACTTTC
TRBV9	-	-	TRBJ1-5	CASSPKPDSYQPQHF	TGTGCCAGCAGCCCCAAGCCTGACAGTTATCAGCCCCAGCATTTT
TRBV19	-	-	TRBJ1-5	CASNQWGAEPQHF	TGTGCCAGTAACCAGTGGGGGGCTGAGCCCCAACATTTT
TRBV2	-	TRBD1	TRBJ1-5	CATRQGRGQPQHF	TGTGCCACCAGACAGGGAAGGGGCCAGCCCCAGCATTTT
TRBV4-1	-	TRBD2	TRBJ2-1	CASSPKTSSGRADQDEQFF	TGCGCCAGCAGCCCGAAGACCTCTAGCGGGAGGGCCGATCAGGATGAGCAGTTCTTC
TRBV19	-	-	TRBJ2-6	CATSGDPRGSGANVLTF	TGTGCCACAAGTGGGGACCCCCGTGGGTCTGGGGCCAACGTCCTGACTTTC
TRBV7-2	-	-	TRBJ2-7	CASSLAWTIYEQYF	TGTGCCAGCAGCTTAGCGTGGACGATCTACGAGCAGTACTTC
TRBV19	-	-	TRBJ1-5	CASSPGSNQPQHF	TGTGCCAGTAGCCCCGGGAGCAATCAGCCCCAGCATTTT
TRBV5-1	-	-	TRBJ2-1	CASSDQRSYNEQFF	TGCGCCAGCAGCGACCAGCGGAGCTACAATGAGCAGTTCTTC
TRBV29-1	once	TRBD1	TRBJ1-1	CSVYTGGRTEAFF	TGCAGCGTTTATACAGGGGGGAGGACTGAAGCTTTCTTT
TRBV4-3	-	-	TRBJ1-3	CASSQDATGSGSTIYF	TGCGCCAGCAGCCAAGATGCCACGGGATCGGGGAGCACCATATATTTT
TRBV6-6	-	-	TRBJ1-5	CASSRMGNQPQHF	TGTGCCAGCAGTCGGATGGGCAATCAGCCCCAGCATTTT
TRBV28	-	TRBD1	TRBJ2-5	CASSLPPSTGGETQYF	TGTGCCAGCAGTTTACCACCCTCTACAGGGGGGGAGACCCAGTACTTC
TRBV6-1	few	TRBD2	TRBJ2-3	CASRTSGGPDTQYF	TGTGCCAGCCGGACTAGCGGGGGCCCAGATACGCAGTATTTT
TRBV6-5	-	TRBD1	TRBJ1-3	CASRGGTGGHTIYF	TGTGCCAGCAGGGGTGGGACAGGGGGCCACACCATATATTTT
TRBV19	once	-	TRBJ2-1	CASSSYNEQFF	TGTGCCAGTAGCAGTTACAATGAGCAGTTCTTC
TRBV6-5	-	-	TRBJ1-1	CASSYSRWVETEAFF	TGTGCCAGCAGTTACTCGCGTTGGGTGGAAACTGAAGCTTTCTTT
TRBV30	-	-	TRBJ1-6	CAWDVNSPLHF	TGTGCCTGGGACGTGAATTCACCCCTCCACTTT
TRBV28	-	-	TRBJ1-1	CASSLVMNTEAFF	TGTGCCAGCAGTTTAGTCATGAACACTGAAGCTTTCTTT
TRBV4-2	-	-	TRBJ1-3	CASSQVTAGNTIYF	TGTGCCAGCAGCCAAGTGACTGCTGGAAACACCATATATTTT
TRBV4-2	-	-	TRBJ1-5	CASSQDLGQPQHF	TGTGCCAGCAGCCAAGATCTCGGTCAGCCCCAGCATTTT
TRBV2	once	TRBD2	TRBJ2-1	CASRRERGGQSEQFF	TGTGCCAGCAGACGCGAGCGGGGGGGCCAAAGTGAGCAGTTCTTC
TRBV28	-	-	TRBJ2-3	CASSVSTDTQYF	TGTGCCAGCAGTGTAAGCACAGATACGCAGTATTTT
TRBV28	-	TRBD2	TRBJ2-7	CASSFFQAGGPFEQYF	TGTGCCAGCAGTTTCTTCCAAGCGGGGGGGCCCTTCGAGCAGTACTTC
TRBV11-3	-	-	TRBJ2-3	CASSPTKGDTQYF	TGTGCCAGCAGCCCGACTAAGGGCGATACGCAGTATTTT
TRBV5-1	-	-	TRBJ2-1	CASSLGWEADEQFF	TGCGCCAGCAGCTTGGGTTGGGAGGCCGATGAGCAGTTCTTC
TRBV6-5	-	-	TRBJ2-7	CASSRTRIGEQYF	TGTGCCAGCAGCCGCACGAGGATAGGAGAGCAGTACTTC